This T cell receptor beta chain was recorded in a study of T cells after posttransplantation cyclophosphamide. Findings and caveats of the study: Recipient CMV seropositivity and CMV reactivation strongly tracked TRB clonality. Tissue-infiltrating T cells from skin or gut overlapped little with blood T cells.

The table lists this clone with many counts. No antigen is known for it. On the day of bone marrow donation, the related graft donor provided peripheral blood. The table came from immunoSEQ multiplex PCR; TCRdb's copy has only in-frame clones and leaves some out. The sample contains tens of thousands of clones, none occurring once; about 2.2% lies in the top ten. Per germline, CDR1 SGHVS and CDR2 FQNEAQ. With 7 bases removed from V and 5 bases from J, the gap between germline ends came to 17 bases. The CDR3 contains 14 residues. The sample was PBMCs. The chain is built from TRBV7-8 and TRBJ2-5; TRBD1 is a possible D gene (6 bases). The clonotype was recovered from a man aged 40-50 years in good health, CMV-negative, and a related stem cell transplant donor. CDR3 amino acids: CASIYFYRVETQYF. As DNA, the CDR3 is TGTGCCAGCATTTATTTTTACAGGGTGGAGACCCAGTACTTC. The full variable domain, in which reference TRBV7-8 and TRBJ2-5 provide the parts outside the CDR3, is GAGVSQSPRYKVAKRGQDVALRCDPISGHVSLFWYQQALGQGPEFLTYFQNEAQLDKSGLPSDRFFAERPEGSVSTLKIQRTQQEDSAVYLCASIYFYRVETQYFGPGTRLLVL.